This T cell receptor (beta chain) was recorded in a study of blood T cell repertoires in COVID-19. Study-level background: Samples of COVID-19 (acute and convalescent) were obtained from the United States, Italy and Spain. PBMCs, B-cell-depleted T cells, or T cells provided the cDNA or gDNA that made up the material.

Method: immunoSEQ multiplex PCR; TCRdb's copy keeps in-frame clones and lacks some. The table has about 40,000 clones, about 88% seen once. Sequencing used peripheral blood. The TCR was taken from a human donor in a cohort sampled during active COVID-19.

The DNA of the CDR3 is TGTGCCAGCAGCGGGGACAGATCCGGCATTCAGTACTTC. Residues: CASSGDRSGIQYF. This chain uses TRBV5-4 with TRBJ2-4; 7 bases are shared with TRBD1. Germline CDR1 reads SGHNT; CDR2 reads YYREEE (reference sequence). V shed 4 bases and J 9 bases; nucleotides not matched to a gene: 7. The CDR3 sequence is 13 residues long.